These T cell receptor beta chains were read from a single sample in a study of blood T cells in healthy people across ages. TCRdb processed the 5' RACE reads anew with MiXCR; each CDR3 protein has one entry. The repertoire consists of about 1,000,000 distinct CDR3 sequences, with over 35% occurring once and the leading ten covering over 15%. Sample: blood. The receptors shown here come from an older woman in good health. CDR3s include the opening cysteine and the closing phenylalanine or tryptophan. The order of the fields is V gene, clone size, D gene, J gene, CDR3 protein, CDR3 DNA. D genes are given only for firm matches. Clone size is shown for a subset of rows, as once, few, many or a class of expanded clone.

TRBV6-5	.	.	TRBJ1-1	CASIPRTGHAEAFF	TGTGCCAGCATCCCCAGGACGGGGCACGCTGAAGCTTTCTTT
TRBV4-2	few	TRBD2	TRBJ2-4	CASSQYSETSAVVKNIQYF	TGTGCCAGCAGCCAATATTCCGAAACTAGCGCGGTTGTCAAAAACATTCAGTACTTC
TRBV29-1	.	.	TRBJ1-6	CSVQGSSNSPLHF	TGCAGCGTTCAAGGTTCCAGTAATTCACCCCTCCACTTT
TRBV6-5	.	TRBD2	TRBJ2-1	CASSVGLAVNNEQFF	TGTGCCAGCAGCGTGGGACTAGCGGTAAACAATGAGCAGTTCTTC
TRBV24-1	many	.	TRBJ2-5	CATSDSGASETQYF	TGTGCCACCAGTGATTCAGGAGCCTCGGAGACCCAGTACTTC
TRBV29-1	.	.	TRBJ2-7	CSVERSGRYNEQYF	TGCAGCGTTGAACGGTCGGGGCGTTACAATGAGCAGTACTTC
TRBV27	few	.	TRBJ1-2	CARTPGGGDYGYTF	TGTGCCAGAACCCCCGGGGGAGGGGACTATGGCTACACCTTC
TRBV5-1	.	.	TRBJ2-6	CASSQGDAGANVLTF	TGCGCCAGCAGCCAAGGGGACGCGGGGGCCAACGTCCTGACTTTC
TRBV20-1	few	.	TRBJ2-3	CSVNSGLTDTQYF	TGCAGCGTCAATAGCGGACTCACAGATACGCAGTATTTT
TRBV27	many	TRBD2	TRBJ2-5	CASSFGGGIETQYF	TGTGCCAGCAGTTTTGGCGGGGGGATTGAGACCCAGTACTTC
TRBV29-1	once	TRBD2	TRBJ2-7	CSALGGMGGIVYEQYF	TGCAGCGCCCTGGGGGGGATGGGGGGGATCGTCTACGAGCAGTACTTC
TRBV11-3	.	TRBD2	TRBJ2-5	CASSLGERGGLKTQYF	TGTGCCAGCAGCTTAGGTGAACGGGGGGGCCTAAAGACCCAGTACTTC
TRBV27	.	.	TRBJ2-5	CASSPGLGREQYF	TGTGCCAGCAGTCCAGGACTTGGGCGTGAGCAGTACTTC
TRBV11-2	.	.	TRBJ2-2	CASSLEGRNTGELFF	TGTGCCAGCAGCTTAGAGGGCCGGAACACCGGGGAGCTGTTTTTT
TRBV3-1	.	TRBD2	TRBJ2-1	CASSSLAGPSNEQFF	TGTGCCAGCAGTTCTTTAGCGGGACCAAGCAATGAGCAGTTCTTC
TRBV20-1	.	.	TRBJ1-5	CSARGYSNQPQHF	TGCAGTGCTCGAGGGTATAGCAATCAGCCCCAGCATTTT
TRBV7-3	few	.	TRBJ2-6	CASSLTVGAGANVLTF	TGTGCCAGCAGCTTAACAGTGGGGGCAGGGGCCAACGTCCTGACTTTC
TRBV27	.	.	TRBJ2-6	CASSLGDTISGANVLTF	TGTGCCAGCAGTTTGGGGGACACGATCTCTGGGGCCAACGTCCTGACTTTC
TRBV3-1	few	TRBD2	TRBJ2-1	CASSHPLAGGTGQFF	TGTGCCAGCAGCCACCCACTAGCGGGAGGTACCGGGCAGTTCTTC
TRBV29-1	once	.	TRBJ2-7	CSATILERKASYEQYF	TGCAGCGCAACCATCCTTGAGCGGAAGGCGTCCTACGAGCAGTACTTC
TRBV20-1	.	TRBD1	TRBJ1-2	CSARGDRGYGYTF	TGCAGTGCTAGAGGTGACAGGGGCTATGGCTACACCTTC
TRBV6-5	.	TRBD2	TRBJ2-1	CASSYLSSGSIYNEQFF	TGTGCCAGCAGTTACTTGTCTAGCGGGAGTATTTACAATGAGCAGTTCTTC
TRBV5-1	few	.	TRBJ2-1	CASSLTGWGNEQFF	TGCGCCAGCAGCTTGACAGGGTGGGGGAATGAGCAGTTCTTC
TRBV5-1	.	TRBD1	TRBJ1-1	CASSTISTGPNTEAFF	TGCGCCAGCAGCACCATTTCGACAGGGCCGAACACTGAAGCTTTCTTT
TRBV12-3/TRBV12-4	.	TRBD2	TRBJ2-1	CASTTSGFNNEQFF	TGTGCCAGCACCACTAGCGGTTTCAACAATGAGCAGTTCTTC
TRBV9	.	TRBD1	TRBJ2-5	CASSEAGTGTYEQCF	TGTGCCAGCAGCGAGGCCGGGACAGGAACCTACGAGCAGTGCTTC
TRBV28	.	TRBD2	TRBJ2-3	CASSTRLAAGDTQYF	TGTGCCAGCAGTACCCGACTAGCGGCCGGGGATACGCAGTATTTT
TRBV7-2	few	TRBD2	TRBJ2-1	CASSSRLAPSGEQFF	TGTGCCAGCAGCTCCCGACTAGCGCCCTCGGGTGAGCAGTTCTTC
TRBV2	.	TRBD1	TRBJ2-2	CASSEARQGSTGELFF	TGTGCCAGCAGTGAAGCCAGACAGGGGAGCACCGGGGAGCTGTTTTTT
TRBV27	few	TRBD2	TRBJ2-7	CASGRGLAGCEQYF	TGTGCCAGCGGACGGGGACTAGCGGGATGCGAGCAGTACTTC
TRBV20-1	few	TRBD2	TRBJ2-1	CSAGRTSGMYQGDEQFF	TGCAGTGCTGGCCGGACTAGCGGGATGTATCAAGGGGATGAGCAGTTCTTC
TRBV29-1	.	TRBD1	TRBJ1-4	CSVGDRANEKLFF	TGCAGCGTGGGGGACAGGGCAAACGAAAAACTGTTTTTT
TRBV2	.	TRBD1	TRBJ2-7	CASSLSGQGDEQYF	TGTGCCAGCAGCTTGTCGGGACAGGGTGACGAGCAGTACTTC
TRBV10-3	.	.	TRBJ1-1	CAISSTGDNTGAFF	TGTGCCATCAGCTCGACAGGTGACAACACTGGAGCTTTCTTT
TRBV20-1	.	.	TRBJ2-5	CSARAGRTQETQYF	TGCAGTGCTAGAGCGGGCAGGACGCAAGAGACCCAGTACTTC
TRBV20-1	.	TRBD2	TRBJ2-7	CSARSGRGYEQYF	TGCAGTGCTAGAAGCGGGAGGGGGTACGAGCAGTACTTC
TRBV5-1	.	TRBD1	TRBJ2-7	CASGLMDRGPNYEQYF	TGCGCCAGCGGACTAATGGACAGGGGGCCGAACTACGAGCAGTACTTC
TRBV5-6	.	.	TRBJ2-5	CVSSLGQGTETQYF	TGTGTCAGCAGCTTGGGGCAGGGGACAGAGACCCAGTACTTC
TRBV25-1	.	.	TRBJ2-1	CASSVLRGTYNEQFF	TGTGCCAGCAGTGTCCTCAGGGGAACCTACAATGAGCAGTTCTTC
TRBV25-1	.	.	TRBJ2-7	CASSDGGDYEQYF	TGTGCCAGCAGTGATGGGGGAGACTACGAGCAGTACTTC
TRBV4-1	few	.	TRBJ2-5	CASSHAPRDYQETQYF	TGCGCCAGCAGCCATGCCCCCCGGGACTACCAAGAGACCCAGTACTTC
TRBV3-1	.	TRBD2	TRBJ2-2	CASSQKLAGVTGELFF	TGTGCCAGCAGCCAAAAGCTAGCGGGAGTCACCGGAGAGCTGTTTTTT
TRBV11-2	.	TRBD2	TRBJ2-5	CASSLTLAGGAETQYF	TGTGCCAGCAGCTTAACTCTAGCGGGAGGGGCAGAGACCCAGTACTTC
TRBV9	.	TRBD1	TRBJ1-2	CASSAGRLGQGNFYGYTF	TGTGCCAGCAGCGCCGGTCGTTTGGGACAGGGTAATTTCTATGGCTACACCTTC
TRBV20-1	.	.	TRBJ2-3	CSAKVDTQYF	TGCAGTGCCAAGGTAGATACGCAGTATTTT
TRBV5-1	.	TRBD1	TRBJ2-1	CASSLNRGLTGNEQFF	TGCGCCAGCAGCTTAAACAGGGGGCTTACAGGCAATGAGCAGTTCTTC
TRBV7-2	.	.	TRBJ2-5	CASSIIASEGNEQYF	TGTGCCAGCAGCATAATTGCGAGCGAGGGGAATGAGCAGTACTTC
TRBV12-3/TRBV12-4	.	TRBD2	TRBJ2-5	CASSSFGASGNEQYF	TGTGCCAGCAGTTCCTTCGGGGCTAGCGGGAATGAGCAGTACTTC
TRBV20-1	once	.	TRBJ1-1	CSASLVSRSTEAFF	TGCAGTGCTAGTCTGGTAAGCAGGAGCACTGAAGCTTTCTTT
TRBV20-1	few	.	TRBJ2-7	CSARQAGYDEQYF	TGCAGTGCCCGTCAGGCGGGCTACGATGAGCAGTACTTC
TRBV7-3	.	TRBD2	TRBJ2-1	CASSSGLAGSQETQFF	TGTGCCAGCAGCTCCGGACTAGCGGGTTCGCAAGAGACCCAGTTCTTC
TRBV6-1	.	.	TRBJ1-5	CASSLSGIRNQPQHF	TGTGCCAGCAGCTTATCAGGGATACGCAATCAGCCCCAGCATTTT
TRBV29-1	few	TRBD2	TRBJ2-7	CSVSSGSRGYEQYF	TGCAGCGTTTCGAGCGGGAGTAGGGGCTACGAGCAGTACTTC
TRBV7-2	.	TRBD1	TRBJ2-7	CASSLAFRQGNEQYF	TGTGCCAGCAGCTTAGCTTTTAGACAGGGTAACGAGCAGTACTTC
TRBV5-1	many	.	TRBJ1-2	CASSLEGGGYTF	TGCGCCAGCAGCTTGGAAGGAGGTGGCTACACCTTC
TRBV20-1	.	.	TRBJ2-1	CSARQGGASSYNEQFF	TGCAGTGCTAGGCAGGGGGGCGCGAGCTCCTACAATGAGCAGTTCTTC
TRBV24-1	.	.	TRBJ2-1	CATSGYYNEQFF	TGTGCCACCAGTGGCTACTACAATGAGCAGTTCTTC
TRBV5-4	.	TRBD1	TRBJ2-2	CASSFSGGLNTGELFF	TGTGCCAGCAGCTTCTCAGGGGGCCTGAACACCGGGGAGCTGTTTTTT
TRBV7-9	few	.	TRBJ1-2	CASSHRDGYTF	TGTGCCAGCAGTCACAGGGATGGCTACACCTTC